This TCR beta chain was profiled in a study of blood T cell repertoires in COVID-19. Study summary: Samples came from the United States, Italy and Spain, spanning acute and convalescent COVID-19. Sources were T cells, B-cell-depleted T cells, or PBMCs; the material itself was cDNA or gDNA.

Germline CDR1 is LGHDT and CDR2 is YNNKEL (reference sequence). The CDR3 is 17 amino acids. V was pared by 1 base and J by 0 bases, with 12 bases between. In the authors' methods: Counts of nucleated cells, estimated from reference gene primer amplification, were obtained. The repertoire was sequenced with immunoSEQ multiplex PCR; TCRdb's copy has only in-frame clones and lacks some. V and J calls and clone size are given by that table; D and trimming were obtained from the DNA. The sample carries 150,000 to 200,000 clones, around 86% recorded once. This clone was detected once. The genes are TRBV3-1 (or the pseudogene TRBV3-2) and TRBJ1-4; the D is unclear. The receptor was isolated from an elderly woman in a cohort sampled during active or convalescent COVID-19. Specimen: peripheral blood. CDR3 sequence: CASSQGRVVATNEKLFF. DNA for the CDR3: TGTGCCAGCAGCCAAGGTAGAGTGGTCGCAACTAATGAAAAACTGTTTTTT.